This T cell receptor beta chain was retrieved from a study of blood T cell repertoires in COVID-19. Study details: PBMCs, B-cell-depleted T cells, or T cells were the source of the cDNA or gDNA that made up the material.

Generated by immunoSEQ multiplex PCR, the TCRdb table keeps only in-frame clones and is missing some. Of more than 80,000 clones in the sample, under 85% were seen once. The V gene's germline CDR1 is MNHEY and CDR2 SVGAGI. V was trimmed by 7 bases and J by 6 bases, leaving 16 bases between them. The CDR3 has 14 amino acids. V and J are TRBV6-5 and TRBJ2-1, with D possibly matching TRBD2 (6 bases). The material sequenced was peripheral blood. The clonotype originates from a woman aged 60-75 years with acute or convalescent COVID-19. The CDR3 here is CASILSGGINEQFF. CDR3 DNA: TGTGCCAGCATCCTTAGCGGAGGGATCAATGAGCAGTTCTTC.